These 14 T cell receptor beta chains came from one sample sequenced in a study of response to subunit inactivated influenza vaccine. TCRdb re-derived calls from the RT-PCR reads in MiXCR, one entry per CDR3 protein. The sample includes fewer than 350,000 distinct CDR3 sequences, around a fifth of them seen just once. Specimen: PBMCs from blood, collected approximately 20 months after vaccination. The receptor set was obtained from a man aged 45 to 75 who received an inactivated influenza vaccine.

In this sample, this clonotype turned up a few times. This rearrangement joins TRBV7-9 to TRBJ1-5; TRBD1 matches 9 bases. Germline trimming cut 1 base from V and 7 bases from J; bases unmatched to any gene: 5. The CDR3 extends over 15 amino acids. Germline CDR1 is SEHNR and CDR2 is FQNEAQ (reference sequence). Here the CDR3 reads CASSLGSGQGQPQHF. As DNA, the CDR3 is TGTGCCAGCAGCTTAGGGTCGGGACAGGGCCAGCCCCAGCATTTT.

The chain carries TRBV20-1 and TRBJ1-4; D is uncertain. Trimming removed 0 bases from V and 10 bases from J, with 12 bases in between. This CDR3 comprises 13 residues. CDR1 is DFQATT, CDR2 SNEGSKA, per germline (reference sequence). The CDR3 region is CSARDSRGGKLFF. The DNA for the CDR3 is TGCAGTGCTAGAGATTCCCGGGGTGGAAAACTGTTTTTT.

In its sample, this clonotype was seen a few times. The rearrangement joins TRBV11-2 to TRBJ1-2; TRBD1 might be the D (5 bases). From germline, CDR1 is SGHAT and CDR2 FQNNGV. This CDR3 is built from 15 residues. The V and J ends lost 0 bases and 2 bases respectively, with 10 bases between them. The CDR3 sequence is CASSLDPAGNYGYTF. CDR3 sequence (DNA): TGTGCCAGCAGCTTAGATCCGGCAGGGAACTATGGCTACACCTTC.

V gene TRBV28 combines with J gene TRBJ1-6; 7 bases align to TRBD1. The germline gives CDR1 MDHEN, CDR2 SYDVKM. The ends lost 6 bases at V and 0 bases at J; junction bases unmatched: 2. The CDR3 covers 15 residues. Here the CDR3 reads CASRQGSSYNSPLHF. CDR3 DNA sequence: TGTGCCAGCAGACAGGGGAGCTCCTATAATTCACCCCTCCACTTT.

Many counts were recorded for this clonotype. This rearrangement joins TRBV29-1 to TRBJ1-1; D is unclear. V was clipped by 4 bases and J by 8 bases, with 11 bases between them. Per germline, CDR1 SQVTM and CDR2 ANQGSEA. The CDR3 spans 11 residues. CDR3 sequence: CSVGTQREAFF. CDR3 nucleotide sequence: TGCAGCGTTGGGACTCAGCGAGAAGCTTTCTTT.

The chain is built from TRBV24-1 and TRBJ2-1, with TRBD2 matching 11 bases. The CDR3 sequence is 14 residues long. V was clipped by 8 bases and J by 7 bases; unmatched bases: 6. Germline loops: CDR1 KGHDR, CDR2 SFDVKD. The CDR3 nucleotides are TGTGCCACCAAAGATAGCGGGGGGGCGAATGAGCAGTTCTTC. Its translation: CATKDSGGANEQFF.

This chain joins TRBV20-1 and TRBJ1-4; tentatively, D is TRBD1 (6 bases). V shed 3 bases and J shed 8 bases, with 19 bases lying between them. CDR3 length: 15 residues. CDR1 and CDR2 from the germline V gene are DFQATT and SNEGSKA (reference sequence). This CDR3 is CSARGTGWLAEKLFF. CDR3 in DNA: TGCAGTGCTAGGGGCACAGGGTGGCTGGCGGAAAAACTGTTTTTT.

The chain couples TRBV6-2 or TRBV6-3 to TRBJ2-3, with 11 bases matching TRBD2. CDR1 MNHEY and CDR2 SVGEGT come from the germline V gene. The CDR3 has 15 amino acids. V was pared by 8 bases and J by 4 bases, with 8 bases of the junction left unmatched. The CDR3 sequence is CASRRLAGPPDTQYF. The CDR3 DNA sequence: TGTGCCAGCCGTAGACTAGCGGGGCCTCCAGATACGCAGTATTTT.

This clonotype was counted a few times. The V and J genes are TRBV6-5 and TRBJ1-2; D is perhaps TRBD1 (5 bases). V dropped 9 bases and J dropped 4 bases, with 12 bases sitting between them. Germline values: CDR1 MNHEY, CDR2 SVGAGI. The CDR3 length is 12 residues. The CDR3 DNA reads TGTGCCAGTGCGGACAAACCCTATGGCTACACCTTC. Protein sequence: CASADKPYGYTF.

The CDR3 here is CASSQDTRQAAQYF. In DNA, the CDR3 is TGCGCCAGCAGCCAAGATACTCGGCAGGCGGCGCAGTATTTT. The gene calls are TRBV4-1 and TRBJ2-3; D not resolved. Trimming cost V 0 bases and J 10 bases, with 14 bases left between them. The CDR3 loop spans 14 amino acids. Per germline, CDR1 MGHRA and CDR2 YSYEKL.

A single count supports this clonotype. The chain links TRBV7-2 to TRBJ1-3; D unclear. CDR1 is SGHTA, CDR2 FQGNSA, per germline. V shed 1 base and J shed 4 bases, with 11 bases lying between them. The length of the CDR3 is 15 residues. The CDR3 is CASSLVVGSGNTIYF. Here the CDR3 DNA reads TGTGCCAGCAGCTTAGTGGTGGGGTCGGGAAACACCATATATTTT.

This clonotype was recorded at least ten times. The chain employs TRBV3-1 and TRBJ1-2; D is uncertain. From germline, CDR1 is LGHDT and CDR2 YNNKEL (reference sequence). With 2 bases removed from V and 4 bases from J, the gap between germline ends came to 2 bases. The CDR3 is 11 amino acids. The CDR3 DNA sequence: TGTGCCAGCAGCCAATTCTATGGCTACACCTTC. Amino acid sequence: CASSQFYGYTF.

This clonotype was detected once. This sequence joins TRBV28 and TRBJ2-5; 9 bases map to TRBD1. The CDR3 is made up of 15 amino acids. The junction had 8 bases not matched to a gene; V was cut back by 4 bases and J by 5 bases. Germline V gives CDR1 MDHEN, CDR2 SYDVKM. CDR3 region: CASSSLTGGVETQYF. CDR3 DNA: TGTGCCAGCAGTTCCTTGACAGGGGGGGTCGAGACCCAGTACTTC. Full variable domain (rest looked up from reference TRBV28 and TRBJ2-5): DVKVTQSSRYLVKRTGEKVFLECVQDMDHENMFWYRQDPGLGLRLIYFSYDVKMKEKGDIPEGYSVSREKKERFSLILESASTNQTSMYLCASSSLTGGVETQYFGPGTRLLVL.

This clonotype was picked up a small number of times. The chain joins TRBV10-3 to TRBJ1-6; D not resolved. CDR1 and CDR2 (germline): ENHRY, SYGVKD. V lost 10 bases and J 3 bases, leaving 10 bases between the germline ends. The CDR3 extends over 13 amino acids. CDR3 DNA sequence: TGTGCCAGCGCAGGCGACTATAATTCACCCCTCCACTTT. Residues: CASAGDYNSPLHF.